Shown below are 2 T cell receptor beta chains from a single sample sequenced in a study of human T cells and chemical hapten exposure. Time point specified: patch test 2, 6 weeks after DPC sensitization. Sample treatment: therapeutic diphenylcyclopropenone sensitization with weekly scalp DPC. TCRdb reprocessed the RACE reads with MiXCR, giving one entry per CDR3 protein. The sample shows over 35,000 distinct CDR3 sequences, 8.9% of them seen only once. Sequencing used whole blood, obtained in connection with sensitization to the hapten diphenylcyclopropenone (DPC). The receptor set was obtained from a woman between 35 and 50 years old with alopecia areata. Some clones in this sample may be carry-over from other donors' samples.

This clonotype was observed at least ten times. J is TRBJ2-1 and V is TRBV5-1; 12 positions match TRBD1. CDR1 is SGHRS, CDR2 YFSETQ, per germline. The V and J ends lost 4 bases and 8 bases, in that order; junction bases with no gene match: 7. The CDR3 has 15 amino acids. The CDR3: CASSLKGQGAHEQFF. CDR3 DNA: TGCGCCAGCAGCCTTAAGGGACAGGGGGCCCATGAGCAGTTCTTC. Full variable domain (outside the CDR3, taken from reference TRBV5-1 and TRBJ2-1): KAGVTQTPRYLIKTRGQQVTLSCSPISGHRSVSWYQQTPGQGLQFLFEYFSETQRNKGNFPGRFSGRQFSNSRSEMNVSTLELGDSALYLCASSLKGQGAHEQFFGPGTRLTVL.

This clonotype has only a few counts. The genes are TRBV29-1 and TRBJ1-1, with D possibly matching TRBD1 (5 bases). CDR3 size: 13 residues. Per germline, CDR1 SQVTM and CDR2 ANQGSEA. The V end was cut by 5 bases, the J end by 1 base, with 11 bases between. For the CDR3, the DNA is TGCAGCGTTCGGGGACGAAAGAACACTGAAGCTTTCTTT. Its protein product is CSVRGRKNTEAFF.